These 4 T cell receptor beta chains share one sample of origin, sequenced in a study of blood T cell repertoires in COVID-19. Profiling relied on immunoSEQ multiplex PCR, and the TCRdb table lists in-frame clones only, not all of them. Among 250,000 to 300,000 clones listed, approximately 90% were seen once. The sequenced sample was PBMCs or T cells enriched from blood (not recorded which). These receptors were taken from a man aged 40-49 years who had recovered from COVID-19.

V and J are TRBV27 and TRBJ1-4; D is uncertain. Germline V CDR1 and CDR2: MNHEY, SMNVEV (reference sequence). The ends were cut back, 1 base at V and 0 bases at J, with 9 bases in the middle. The CDR3 is 16 amino acids. The CDR3 reads CASSLFPGTTNEKLFF. In nucleotides, the CDR3 is TGTGCCAGCAGTTTATTTCCCGGGACAACTAATGAAAAACTGTTTTTT.

V gene TRBV6-5 combines with J gene TRBJ2-7; 8 nucleotides agree with TRBD1. Germline CDR1 reads MNHEY; CDR2 reads SVGAGI. The CDR3 length is 14 residues. J gave up 2 bases and V 5 bases, and 5 bases lay outside the gene matches. Here the CDR3 reads CASSQDRAPYEQYF. CDR3 nucleotides: TGTGCCAGCAGTCAGGACAGGGCCCCCTACGAGCAGTACTTC.

This sequence joins TRBV27 and TRBJ2-7, with 11 bases lining up with TRBD2. Germline V gene lookup returns CDR1 MNHEY and CDR2 SMNVEV (reference sequence). The junction had 6 bases not matched to a gene; V was cut back by 6 bases and J by 2 bases. The CDR3 covers 15 residues. This chain's CDR3 is CASSERLAGTYEQYF. DNA for the CDR3: TGTGCCAGCAGCGAAAGACTAGCGGGGACCTACGAGCAGTACTTC.

The chain has TRBV7-2 and TRBJ2-1; D not resolved. The CDR3 spans 15 residues. V was cut by 5 bases and J by 0 bases, with 11 bases left in between. CDR1 is SGHTA, CDR2 FQGNSA, per germline. The chain's CDR3 is CASSRGGSSYNEQFF. The CDR3 region has the DNA TGTGCCAGCAGCCGCGGTGGTAGCTCCTACAATGAGCAGTTCTTC.